This TCR beta chain was identified during a study of T cells in Graves' hyperthyroidism and ophthalmopathy. Looking at the study overall: At the time of initial diagnosis and before any treatment, peripheral blood was collected.

V was clipped by 5 bases and J by 0 bases; unmatched bases: 8. From germline, CDR1 is PRHDT and CDR2 FYEKMQ (reference sequence). CDR3 length: 16 amino acids. Hyperthyroidism patients were newly diagnosed, had disease duration under 2 months, and were aged 18 to 65 years. The PBMCs were taken from about 10 ml of fresh peripheral blood. Using RNA transcripts as the source, TCR beta CDR3 regions were amplified. The study used the HTBI primer set for a first-round RT-PCR of the TCR CDR3. Using its own MiXCR run on the multiplex PCR reads, TCRdb lists one record per CDR3 protein. The table has some 720,000 distinct CDR3 sequences, roughly 15% seen once; the top ten hold approximately 8%. This clonotype was seen at least ten times.

The receptor was isolated from a man younger than 35 with Graves' hyperthyroidism. The sequencing input was blood. This chain links TRBV13 with TRBJ2-3; 7 bases are a match to TRBD2. The CDR3 here is CASSRKRGTSTDTQYF. The CDR3, as DNA: TGTGCCAGCAGCCGAAAGCGGGGAACTAGCACAGATACGCAGTATTTT.